What follows describes a single T cell receptor (beta chain). Antigen unknown. CDR3 length equals 15 residues. Germline V gene lookup returns CDR1 LGHNT and CDR2 FRNRAP. V lost 0 bases to trimming and J lost 6 bases, with 12 bases between them. The data derive from a study of T cell responses to AZD1222 COVID-19 vaccine. About the study: Both about-4-week and about-12-week second-dose recipients were combined.

Notes on the study in general: Spike-spanning, vaccine-associated CD4 TCRs were dominant at 160-218 and 743-854. There were mostly white British donors and more females than males, and clonal diversity was possibly underestimated.

This table comes from immunoSEQ multiplex PCR, and its TCRdb copy is limited to in-frame clones, with some not included. Of roughly 180,000 clones in the sample, about 90% were seen once. This material consisted of peripheral blood, taken on day 0 of AZD1222 vaccination. The TCR was taken from an adult in good health. The chain couples TRBV12-5 to TRBJ1-5, with D possibly matching TRBD1 (6 bases). The CDR3 loop is CASGLVHREGQPQHF. DNA of the CDR3: TGTGCTAGTGGTTTGGTCCACAGGGAGGGTCAGCCCCAGCATTTT.